These T cell receptor beta chains were read from a single sample in a study of metastatic and nonmetastatic thyroid tumors. TCRdb re-called the PCR reads with MiXCR. Of 3,000 to 3,500 clones listed, approximately 40% are singletons. The sample was adjacent normal tissue. These receptors came from a female donor with papillary thyroid cancer or a benign thyroid nodule (not recorded which). Some clones in this sample may be carry-over from other donors' samples. Both conserved end residues are part of each CDR3. The D gene is left open where the match is weak. A row's size may be missing; if present it is once, few, many or a size class.

clone_size	j_call	d_call	v_call	cdr3_nt	cdr3_aa
many	TRBJ1-6	-	TRBV6-6	TGTGCCAGCAGTTACACGGACTTCAGTCTGGGGTCACCCCTCCACTTT	CASSYTDFSLGSPLHF
-	TRBJ1-2	TRBD1	TRBV2	TGTGCCAGCATGGGGACAGGGGTACAGTCGGAAGTCTATGGCTACACCTTC	CASMGTGVQSEVYGYTF
-	TRBJ1-1	-	TRBV6-2/TRBV6-3	TGTCCAAGCAGTACCACACTGAACACTGCAGCTTTCTTT	CPSSTTLNTAAFF
-	TRBJ2-1	-	TRBV11-1	TGTGCCAGCAGCCCTCGATGGGGCGGTGGGAATTACAATGAGCAGTTCTTC	CASSPRWGGGNYNEQFF
-	TRBJ1-5	TRBD1	TRBV12-3/TRBV12-4	TGTGCCAGCATCCCCGGGACAGGGGGACAGCCCCAGCATTTT	CASIPGTGGQPQHF
-	TRBJ2-7	-	TRBV7-9	TGTGCCAGCAGCTTTACAGGGACCTACGAGCAGTACTTC	CASSFTGTYEQYF
-	TRBJ2-7	TRBD1	TRBV7-8	TGTGCCAGCAGCTTAGGGGGACAGGAATCCTACGAGCAGTACTTC	CASSLGGQESYEQYF
-	TRBJ2-7	-	TRBV7-2	TGTGCCAGCAGCTTAGCCCCCGGGTCAGGGCGCGAGCAGTACTTC	CASSLAPGSGREQYF
few	TRBJ1-1	-	TRBV19	TGTGCCAGTAGTATCGAAGGGGGGACAATGGGCCGGAACACTGAAGCTTTCTTT	CASSIEGGTMGRNTEAFF
few	TRBJ2-1	TRBD2	TRBV6-1	TGTGCCAGCAGTGAGACTAGCGGGAGGGGGTATGAGCAGTTCTTC	CASSETSGRGYEQFF
-	TRBJ2-1	-	TRBV7-2	TGTGCCAGCAGCCGAGCAGGAGTTGAGCAGTTCTTC	CASSRAGVEQFF
-	TRBJ2-7	TRBD2	TRBV27	TGTGCCAGCACTACCTTCGGGGGGGCTTACGAGCAGTACTTC	CASTTFGGAYEQYF
few	TRBJ2-7	-	TRBV16	TGTGCCAGCAGCCAATCACCCCGGGGCGGCAACGAGCAGTACTTC	CASSQSPRGGNEQYF
medium-sized	TRBJ2-4	-	TRBV20-1	TGCAGTGCCGGTGGAAAAAACATTCAGTACTTC	CSAGGKNIQYF
large	TRBJ1-2	-	TRBV12-5	TGTGCTAGTGGTTTGGCTTCTTTCTATGGCTACACCTTC	CASGLASFYGYTF
large	TRBJ1-5	-	TRBV7-2	TGTGCCAGCAGCTTAGGAGGGGAGCAGCCCCAGCATTTT	CASSLGGEQPQHF